These T cell receptor beta chains were read from a single sample in a study of immune evolution from preneoplasia to lung adenocarcinoma. Libraries were prepared by immunoSEQ multiplex PCR; TCRdb keeps only in-frame clonotypes and omits some of them. The repertoire holds 12,000 or so clones, with more than 75% as singletons. The sequenced sample consisted of FFPE tissue from an adenomatous hyperplasia lung lesion. The receptors were sampled from a person aged 50-75 years with lung adenocarcinoma. CDR3s include the opening cysteine and the closing phenylalanine or tryptophan. A D gene is named only where the DNA matches it firmly.

d_gene: TRBD2
j_gene: TRBJ2-2
v_gene: TRBV30
CDR3aa: CAWRREGGGELFF

d_gene: .
j_gene: TRBJ2-7
v_gene: TRBV6-5
CDR3aa: CASSDQPSRDEQYF

d_gene: .
j_gene: TRBJ2-7
v_gene: TRBV5-1
CDR3aa: CASSPAWGADEQYF

d_gene: .
j_gene: TRBJ2-6
v_gene: TRBV6-1
CDR3aa: CASSERSFQGSGANVLTF

d_gene: .
j_gene: TRBJ2-7
v_gene: TRBV6-1
CDR3aa: CASSPGPGIYEQYF

d_gene: TRBD1
j_gene: TRBJ1-3
v_gene: TRBV5-6
CDR3aa: CASSLGQGNTIYF

d_gene: .
j_gene: TRBJ1-4
v_gene: TRBV6-1
CDR3aa: CASRPQGNEKLFF

d_gene: TRBD2
j_gene: TRBJ2-3
v_gene: TRBV2
CDR3aa: CASPGKGLAGPDTQYF

d_gene: .
j_gene: TRBJ1-2
v_gene: TRBV5-1
CDR3aa: CASSLNSEGGYTF

d_gene: TRBD1
j_gene: TRBJ1-1
v_gene: TRBV2
CDR3aa: CASSEDRGNTEAFF

d_gene: .
j_gene: TRBJ2-2
v_gene: TRBV2
CDR3aa: CASSFLGRNTGELFF

d_gene: .
j_gene: TRBJ2-7
v_gene: TRBV27
CDR3aa: CASSLSRTAEQYF

d_gene: TRBD1
j_gene: TRBJ1-5
v_gene: TRBV30
CDR3aa: CAWRRQGAPNQPQHF

d_gene: .
j_gene: TRBJ1-3
v_gene: TRBV28
CDR3aa: CASSLSLNTIYF

d_gene: TRBD1
j_gene: TRBJ1-5
v_gene: TRBV2
CDR3aa: CASRRDRGDNQPQHF

d_gene: .
j_gene: TRBJ2-1
v_gene: TRBV7-8
CDR3aa: CASSLTLVQQYNEQFF

d_gene: .
j_gene: TRBJ2-7
v_gene: TRBV14
CDR3aa: CGLAGQEGPYEQYF

d_gene: TRBD1
j_gene: TRBJ2-3
v_gene: TRBV2
CDR3aa: CASGRDSPTDTQYF

d_gene: .
j_gene: TRBJ1-5
v_gene: TRBV5-8
CDR3aa: CASSHSRVGNQPQHF

d_gene: TRBD2
j_gene: TRBJ2-1
v_gene: TRBV11-1
CDR3aa: CASSSPGLAGFWGQFF

d_gene: TRBD2
j_gene: TRBJ2-4
v_gene: TRBV5-6
CDR3aa: CASSLAGVSAKNIQYF

d_gene: .
j_gene: TRBJ1-5
v_gene: TRBV12-2
CDR3aa: CASRTAANQPQHF